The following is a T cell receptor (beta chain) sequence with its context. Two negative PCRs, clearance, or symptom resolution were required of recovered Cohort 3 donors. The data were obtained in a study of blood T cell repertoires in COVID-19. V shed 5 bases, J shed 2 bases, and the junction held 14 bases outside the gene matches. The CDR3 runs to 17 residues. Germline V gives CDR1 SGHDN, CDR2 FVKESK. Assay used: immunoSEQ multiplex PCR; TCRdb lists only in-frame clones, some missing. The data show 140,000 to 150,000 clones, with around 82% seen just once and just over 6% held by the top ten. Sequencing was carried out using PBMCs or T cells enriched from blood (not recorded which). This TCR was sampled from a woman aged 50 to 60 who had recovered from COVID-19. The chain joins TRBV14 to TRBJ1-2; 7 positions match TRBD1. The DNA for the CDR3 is TGTGCCAGCAGCGGCCAACGGCGGGACAGTTACAACTATGGCTACACCTTC. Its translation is CASSGQRRDSYNYGYTF.